Detailed here is one TCR beta chain. Its antigen is currently unknown. Germline lookup yields CDR1 SGHTA and CDR2 FQGNSA. The CDR3 covers 13 residues. Trimming took 4 bases from V and 0 from J, leaving 6 bases between them. This record belongs to a study of cytomegalovirus exposure and HLA in healthy donors. Study observations and caveats: In vitro, three CMV-associated chains proved specific for CMV antigens. Among TCR sequences, most were rare, though some public TCRs appeared in many donors.

Clones were read by immunoSEQ multiplex PCR, and TCRdb kept only the in-frame ones, dropping some. The profile shows some 170,000 clones, roughly 86% of them singletons. The sequence derives from a man aged 18 to 30 in good health and CMV-seropositive. This rearrangement joins TRBV7-2 to TRBJ2-5; unclear D gene. Sample: PBMCs. The CDR3 is CASSSSYQETQYF. The CDR3 region has the DNA TGTGCCAGCAGCTCATCATACCAAGAGACCCAGTACTTC.